A selection of T cell receptor beta chains follows, all from one sample in a study of radiation and T cells in renal cell carcinoma. Profiling relied on immunoSEQ multiplex PCR, and the TCRdb table lists in-frame clones only, not all of them. The sample records 95,000 or so clones, about 86% being singletons. The starting material was blood, obtained from a patient whose treatment included radiotherapy and nephrectomy. These TCRs come from a man aged 50 to 60 with renal cell carcinoma. The CDR3 runs from the conserved cysteine through the conserved F or W. A D gene is named only where the DNA matches it firmly. A clone size is listed for some rows: how often the clone was seen (once, few, many), or a class if it is expanded.

d_call: -
cdr3_length: 13
j_call: TRBJ1-6
v_call: TRBV19
clone_size: -
cdr3_nt: TGTGCCAGTAGTATAAAAGGGTATTCACCCCTCCACTTT
cdr3_aa: CASSIKGYSPLHF

d_call: -
cdr3_length: 14
j_call: TRBJ2-7
v_call: TRBV19
clone_size: -
cdr3_nt: TGTGCCAGTAGTATTAAGGGGGTGATTCGCGAGCAGTACTTC
cdr3_aa: CASSIKGVIREQYF

d_call: TRBD2
cdr3_length: 16
j_call: TRBJ2-4
v_call: TRBV2
clone_size: -
cdr3_nt: TGTGCCAGCAGTGAAAGGTTTGGGACTAGTAAAAACATTCAGTACTTC
cdr3_aa: CASSERFGTSKNIQYF

d_call: -
cdr3_length: 12
j_call: TRBJ2-1
v_call: TRBV7-9
clone_size: -
cdr3_nt: TGTGCCAGCAGCTTAGTCCCGGGACCTTGGTTCTTC
cdr3_aa: CASSLVPGPWFF

d_call: TRBD1
cdr3_length: 17
j_call: TRBJ2-3
v_call: TRBV4-3
clone_size: once
cdr3_nt: TGCGCCAGCAGCCAAAGACAGGGTACCCCTAGCACAGATACGCAGTATTTT
cdr3_aa: CASSQRQGTPSTDTQYF

d_call: -
cdr3_length: 11
j_call: TRBJ2-1
v_call: TRBV20-1
clone_size: -
cdr3_nt: TGCAGTGCGGCCCCAGCGGGCCAGCAGTTCTTC
cdr3_aa: CSAAPAGQQFF

d_call: TRBD1
cdr3_length: 14
j_call: TRBJ1-6
v_call: TRBV6-5
clone_size: -
cdr3_nt: TGTGCCAGCAGAACCGACAGGGGAGGTTCACCCCTCCACTTT
cdr3_aa: CASRTDRGGSPLHF

d_call: TRBD1
cdr3_length: 16
j_call: TRBJ2-7
v_call: TRBV7-9
clone_size: once
cdr3_nt: TGTGCCAGCAGCTTAGGGTTCGGACAGGGAGCCTACGAGCAGTACTTC
cdr3_aa: CASSLGFGQGAYEQYF

d_call: TRBD2
cdr3_length: 16
j_call: TRBJ2-7
v_call: TRBV7-9
clone_size: -
cdr3_nt: TGTGCCAGCAGCTCAGGACTAGCGGGGGCCCTCTACGAGCAGTACTTC
cdr3_aa: CASSSGLAGALYEQYF

d_call: -
cdr3_length: 13
j_call: TRBJ2-7
v_call: TRBV11-1
clone_size: -
cdr3_nt: TGTGCCAGCACAACACAGGGATGGGGCGAGCAGTACTTC
cdr3_aa: CASTTQGWGEQYF

d_call: -
cdr3_length: 13
j_call: TRBJ1-1
v_call: TRBV12-5
clone_size: -
cdr3_nt: TGTGCTAGTGGACCCGCAGGGTTCACTGAAGCTTTCTTT
cdr3_aa: CASGPAGFTEAFF